Following are 23 T cell receptor beta chains from one sample sequenced in a study of shared clonotypes between healthy human individuals. The naive CD8 fraction comprised CD45RO-negative cells positively selected for CCR7 and excluded terminally differentiated effector memory CD45RA+ cells. Method: immunoSEQ multiplex PCR; TCRdb's copy keeps in-frame clones and lacks some. Of 700,000 to 950,000 clones in the sample, approximately 96% are singletons; the top ten hold about 0.22%. The sample consisted of naive CD8+ T cells sorted from blood. The source of these receptors is a man aged 25 to 45 in good health.

The chain joins TRBV5-3 to TRBJ1-4; TRBD1 is a possible D gene (6 bases). TRBV5-3 is an open reading frame, and its role is uncertain. The V gene lost 4 bases and the J gene lost 0 bases, with 10 bases spanning the gap. This CDR3 has 15 residues. CDR3 region: CARSATGPTNEKLFF. The CDR3 DNA follows: TGTGCCAGAAGCGCAACAGGGCCAACTAATGAAAAACTGTTTTTT.

This rearrangement joins TRBV6-1 to TRBJ2-2; perhaps TRBD2 as D (7 bases). This CDR3 has 15 residues. CDR1 is MNHNS, CDR2 SASEGT, per germline. V shed 0 bases and J shed 4 bases, with 9 bases lying between them. This CDR3 reads CASSEAGGGTGELFF. The CDR3 bases are TGTGCCAGCAGTGAAGCGGGAGGGGGCACCGGGGAGCTGTTTTTT.

J is TRBJ2-7 and V is TRBV5-5; D unresolved. The CDR3 has 14 amino acids. Trimming cost V 0 bases and J 0 bases, with 7 bases left between them. Germline CDR1 and CDR2: SGHKS and YYEKEE (reference sequence). This chain's CDR3 is CASSLDSPSYEQYF. The CDR3 DNA sequence: TGTGCCAGCAGCTTGGACTCTCCCTCCTACGAGCAGTACTTC.

V and J are TRBV10-3 and TRBJ2-1; 9 bases are a match to TRBD2. Germline V lookup: CDR1 ENHRY, CDR2 SYGVKD. V was pared by 0 bases and J by 4 bases, with 19 bases of the junction left unmatched. There are 21 residues in the CDR3. CDR3: CAISESNRSFGLAGEYNEQFF. In nucleotides, the CDR3 is TGTGCCATCAGTGAGTCGAACCGCTCCTTCGGTTTAGCGGGAGAGTACAATGAGCAGTTCTTC.

The V gene is TRBV11-2, the J gene TRBJ1-2, with 7 nucleotides matching TRBD1. The CDR3 covers 14 residues. The V segment lost 4 bases and the J segment 3 bases; nucleotides outside the gene matches: 5. Germline V lookup: CDR1 SGHAT, CDR2 FQNNGV. CDR3 coding DNA: TGTGCCAGCAGCTCATCGGGACAGTACTATGGCTACACCTTC. Its translation: CASSSSGQYYGYTF. The entire variable domain, with the rest obtained from reference TRBV11-2 and TRBJ1-2, is as follows: EAGVAQSPRYKIIEKRQSVAFWCNPISGHATLYWYQQILGQGPKLLIQFQNNGVVDDSQLPKDRFSAERLKGVDSTLKIQPAKLEDSAVYLCASSSSGQYYGYTFGSGTRLTVV.

This chain connects TRBV6-5 to TRBJ2-7; 8 positions agree with TRBD1. V was pared by 2 bases and J by 1 base, with 4 bases of the junction left unmatched. This CDR3 is 15 amino acids long. Germline loops: CDR1 MNHEY, CDR2 SVGAGI. The CDR3 DNA is TGTGCCAGCAGTTACGAGACAGGGGCTTCCTACGAGCAGTACTTC. It is translated as CASSYETGASYEQYF.

V and J are TRBV7-9 and TRBJ2-5; D gene uncertain. The CDR3 covers 16 residues. CDR1 is SEHNR, CDR2 FQNEAQ, per germline (reference sequence). The ends were cut back, 6 bases at V and 5 bases at J, with 22 bases in the middle. CDR3 in amino acids: CASSLLGPVIFETQYF. The CDR3, as DNA: TGTGCCAGCAGTTTGCTAGGACCTGTTATTTTTGAGACCCAGTACTTC.

This clone has a single count. This chain uses TRBV28 with TRBJ2-1; D is ambiguous. Trimming took 7 bases from V and 7 from J, leaving 14 bases between them. The CDR3 is 13 amino acids. CDR1 is MDHEN, CDR2 SYDVKM, per germline. CDR3 DNA: TGTGCCAGCAACTTTATACGCGCTAATGAGCAGTTCTTC. This codes for CASNFIRANEQFF.

V is TRBV14 and J is TRBJ2-7; D unresolved. Germline values: CDR1 SGHDN, CDR2 FVKESK. Trimming took 2 bases from V and 6 from J, leaving 20 bases between them. The CDR3 loop spans 16 amino acids. CDR3 sequence: CASSQYTSPPQSEQYF. In DNA form, the CDR3 reads TGTGCCAGCAGCCAATATACCAGCCCTCCTCAAAGCGAGCAGTACTTC.

This rearrangement joins TRBV6-5 to TRBJ1-5; 8 positions agree with TRBD1. CDR1 and CDR2 from the germline V gene are MNHEY and SVGAGI. This CDR3 is built from 14 residues. J lost 5 bases, V lost 7 bases, and 7 bases had no gene match. The CDR3 here is CASTSGQGHQPQHF. Here the CDR3 DNA reads TGTGCCAGCACCTCCGGACAGGGTCATCAGCCCCAGCATTTT.

The CDR3 reads CAISESGKGQAANTGELFF. For the CDR3, the DNA is TGTGCCATCAGTGAGTCGGGGAAGGGACAGGCAGCGAACACCGGGGAGCTGTTTTTT. V usage is TRBV10-3 and J usage is TRBJ2-2; 8 nucleotides line up with TRBD1. The CDR3 runs to 19 residues. Trimming removed 0 bases from V and 0 bases from J; junction bases left unmatched: 9. Germline CDR1 ENHRY, CDR2 SYGVKD.

This chain joins TRBV27 and TRBJ2-7; possible D gene TRBD1, 5 bases. This CDR3 is built from 13 residues. V was shortened by 2 bases and J by 6 bases, with 11 bases between the two germline ends. The germline gives CDR1 MNHEY, CDR2 SMNVEV (reference sequence). The CDR3 DNA reads as TGTGCCAGCAGTTTAGCAGGGATGGGCGAGCAGTACTTC. This gives the protein CASSLAGMGEQYF.

The chain has TRBV6-5 and TRBJ1-1; D not resolved. Trimming took off 5 bases at V and 3 bases at J, with 10 bases between the two ends. The CDR3 totals 13 residues. The germline V gene has CDR1 MNHEY and CDR2 SVGAGI. The CDR3 here is CASSNSRDTEAFF. The CDR3 DNA reads TGTGCCAGCAGTAATTCGAGGGACACTGAAGCTTTCTTT.

The J gene is TRBJ2-5, the V gene TRBV18; tentatively, D is TRBD2 (5 bases). Germline loops: CDR1 KGHSH, CDR2 LQKENI. V dropped 6 bases and J dropped 4 bases, with 15 bases sitting between them. The CDR3 runs 14 residues. In nucleotides, the CDR3 is TGTGCCAGCTCCTCACCGAACCGGGGAGAGACCCAGTACTTC. Protein: CASSSPNRGETQYF.

The rearrangement links TRBV7-8 to TRBJ2-3; no clear D gene. This CDR3 has 16 residues. The germline V gene has CDR1 SGHVS and CDR2 FQNEAQ. Deletions cut 1 base from V and 6 bases from J, with 17 bases between. The CDR3 loop reads CASSLEIGYPDDTQYF. The DNA of the CDR3 is TGTGCCAGCAGCTTAGAGATAGGTTATCCGGACGATACGCAGTATTTT.

V is TRBV19 and J is TRBJ2-2; tentative D call: TRBD2 (5 bases). This CDR3 contains 17 residues. Per germline, CDR1 LNHDA and CDR2 SQIVND (reference sequence). The V and J ends lost 2 bases and 5 bases respectively, with 18 bases between them. The CDR3 DNA follows: TGTGCCAGTAGTATAAGATCGGTGGGAGAGGGAACCGGGGAGCTGTTTTTT. It translates to CASSIRSVGEGTGELFF.

V and J are TRBV11-2 and TRBJ2-7; TRBD2 might be the D (6 bases). CDR3 length: 14 amino acids. CDR1 and CDR2 from the germline V gene are SGHAT and FQNNGV. V lost 5 bases and J lost 4, with 15 bases in between. CDR3 sequence: CASSTPGAGYEQYF. The CDR3 DNA reads TGTGCCAGCAGCACACCGGGAGCCGGGTACGAGCAGTACTTC.

The genes are TRBV30 and TRBJ2-1; 7 bases align to TRBD2. This CDR3 is 13 amino acids long. Trimming cost V 0 bases and J 8 bases; bases outside gene matches: 4. The germline CDR1 and CDR2 sequences are GTSNPN and SVGIG (reference sequence). CDR3 sequence (DNA): TGTGCCTGGAGTGTGGGCGGGAGCGATGAGCAGTTCTTC. Its protein is CAWSVGGSDEQFF.

The V and J genes are TRBV9 and TRBJ2-1, with TRBD1 matching over 8 bases. Germline trimming cut 3 bases from V and 4 bases from J; bases unmatched to any gene: 3. CDR1 SGDLS and CDR2 YYNGEE come from the germline V gene. There are 14 residues in the CDR3. Written as DNA, the CDR3 is TGTGCCAGCAGCGGTCGGACAGGGTACAATGAGCAGTTCTTC. As protein: CASSGRTGYNEQFF.

For the CDR3, the DNA is TGTGCCAGCAGTAAGAACACCGGGGAGCTGTTTTTT. Its translation: CASSKNTGELFF. The genes are TRBV2 and TRBJ2-2; no clear D gene. The V end lost 5 bases, the J end lost 1 base, and 2 bases lay between the germline ends. In germline, CDR1 is SNHLY, CDR2 FYNNEI. This CDR3 has 12 residues.

In nucleotides, the CDR3 is TGTGCCAGCAGCTTAGATCTTATGGAAGCTTTCTTT. This codes for CASSLDLMEAFF. The V gene is TRBV7-9, the J gene TRBJ1-1; D gene unclear. The V gene lost 1 base and the J gene lost 8 bases, with 8 bases spanning the gap. Per germline, CDR1 SEHNR and CDR2 FQNEAQ (reference sequence). The CDR3 runs 12 residues.

This sequence joins TRBV6-6 and TRBJ1-5; tentative D call: TRBD1 (6 bases). Germline V gene sequence: CDR1 MNHNY, CDR2 SVGAGI (reference sequence). This CDR3 is built from 13 residues. The V end lost 8 bases, the J end lost 4 bases, and 12 bases lay between the germline ends. The CDR3 DNA sequence: TGTGCCAGCGGGGGGGCGGGTAATCAGCCCCAGCATTTT. Protein sequence: CASGGAGNQPQHF.

The V gene is TRBV4-3, the J gene TRBJ2-7; 10 positions match TRBD2. V shed 0 bases and J 5 bases; nucleotides not matched to a gene: 19. CDR1 and CDR2 from the germline V gene are LGHNA and YSLEER. The CDR3 has 20 residues. The CDR3 DNA sequence: TGCGCCAGCAGCCAAGACCCCCCCCCGACTAGCGGGCTACTTTGGAACGAGCAGTACTTC. It translates to CASSQDPPPTSGLLWNEQYF.